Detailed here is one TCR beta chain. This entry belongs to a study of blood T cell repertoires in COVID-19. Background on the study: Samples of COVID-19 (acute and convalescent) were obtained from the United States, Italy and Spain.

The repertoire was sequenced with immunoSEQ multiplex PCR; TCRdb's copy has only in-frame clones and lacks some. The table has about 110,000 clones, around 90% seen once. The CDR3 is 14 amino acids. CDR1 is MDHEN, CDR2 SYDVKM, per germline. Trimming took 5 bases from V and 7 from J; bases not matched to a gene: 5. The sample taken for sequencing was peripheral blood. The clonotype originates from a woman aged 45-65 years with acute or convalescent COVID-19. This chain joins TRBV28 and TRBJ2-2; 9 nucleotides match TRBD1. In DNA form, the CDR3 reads TGTGCCAGCAGTAGGACAGGGGTGGTCGGGGAGCTGTTTTTT. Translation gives CASSRTGVVGELFF.